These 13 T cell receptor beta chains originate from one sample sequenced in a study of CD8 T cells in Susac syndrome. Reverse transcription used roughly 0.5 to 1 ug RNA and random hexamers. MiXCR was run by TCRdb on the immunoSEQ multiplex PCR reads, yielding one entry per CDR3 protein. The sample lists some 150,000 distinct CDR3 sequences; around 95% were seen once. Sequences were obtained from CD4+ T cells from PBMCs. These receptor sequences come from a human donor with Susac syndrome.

CDR3 DNA: TGTGCCAGCAGCCAAGAGCTAGCGGGGCCAAGCATTCAGTACTTC. Translation: CASSQELAGPSIQYF. The rearrangement uses TRBV14 and TRBJ2-4; 9 nucleotides agree with TRBD2. The length of the CDR3 is 15 residues. Germline-derived CDR1 and CDR2 are SGHDN and FVKESK. V was clipped by 0 bases and J by 9 bases; unmatched bases: 6. Full variable domain (rest looked up from reference TRBV14 and TRBJ2-4): EAGVTQFPSHSVIEKGQTVTLRCDPISGHDNLYWYRRVMGKEIKFLLHFVKESKQDESGMPNNRFLAERTGGTYSTLKVQPAELEDSGVYFCASSQELAGPSIQYFGAGTRLSVL.

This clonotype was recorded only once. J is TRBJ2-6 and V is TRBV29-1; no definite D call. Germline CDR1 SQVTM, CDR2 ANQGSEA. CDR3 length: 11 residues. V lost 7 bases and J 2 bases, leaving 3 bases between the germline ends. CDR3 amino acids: CSATGANVLTF. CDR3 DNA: TGCAGCGCGACTGGGGCCAACGTCCTGACTTTC.

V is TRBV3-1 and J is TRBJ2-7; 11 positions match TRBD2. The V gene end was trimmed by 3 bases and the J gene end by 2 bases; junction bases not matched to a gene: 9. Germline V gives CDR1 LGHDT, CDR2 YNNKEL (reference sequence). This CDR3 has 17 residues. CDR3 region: CASSQRKTSGGPYEQYF. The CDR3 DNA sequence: TGTGCCAGCAGCCAGAGGAAAACTAGCGGGGGACCCTACGAGCAGTACTTC.

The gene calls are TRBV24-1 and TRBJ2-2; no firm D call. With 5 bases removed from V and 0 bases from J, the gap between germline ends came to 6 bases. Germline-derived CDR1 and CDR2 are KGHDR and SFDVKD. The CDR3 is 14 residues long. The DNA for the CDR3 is TGTGCCACCAGTGTTCAGTCGAACACCGGGGAGCTGTTTTTT. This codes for CATSVQSNTGELFF.

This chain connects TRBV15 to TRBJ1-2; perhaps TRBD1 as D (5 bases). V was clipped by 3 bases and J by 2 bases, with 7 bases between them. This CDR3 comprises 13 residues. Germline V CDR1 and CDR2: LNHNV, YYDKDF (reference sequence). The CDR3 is CATSRTANYGYTF. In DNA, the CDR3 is TGTGCCACCAGCAGGACAGCAAACTATGGCTACACCTTC.

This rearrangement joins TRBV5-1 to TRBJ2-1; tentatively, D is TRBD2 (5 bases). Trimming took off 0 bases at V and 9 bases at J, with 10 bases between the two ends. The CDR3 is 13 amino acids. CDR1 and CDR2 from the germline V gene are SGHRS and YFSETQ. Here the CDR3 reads CASSLERESEQFF. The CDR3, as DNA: TGCGCCAGCAGCTTGGAGAGGGAAAGTGAGCAGTTCTTC.

CDR3 DNA: TGCAGTGCTAGAGATGTGGATCAGCCCCAGCATTTT. It yields the protein CSARDVDQPQHF. This chain uses TRBV20-1 with TRBJ1-5; D is unclear. V shed 0 bases and J shed 5 bases, with 5 bases lying between them. This CDR3 is 12 amino acids long. Germline values: CDR1 DFQATT, CDR2 SNEGSKA (reference sequence).

CDR3 DNA: TGTGCCAGCAGCCCGACGATGGGTACTTTCCCAGATACGCAGTATTTT. Its translation is CASSPTMGTFPDTQYF. The chain employs TRBV9 and TRBJ2-3; D remains ambiguous. CDR1 and CDR2 (germline): SGDLS, YYNGEE. This CDR3 has 16 residues. V lost 4 bases and J 4 bases, leaving 19 bases between the germline ends.

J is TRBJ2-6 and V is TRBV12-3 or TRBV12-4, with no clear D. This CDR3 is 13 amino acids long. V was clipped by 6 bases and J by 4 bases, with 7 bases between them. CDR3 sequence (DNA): TGTGCCAGCAGCCGCGCCGGGGCCAACGTCCTGACTTTC. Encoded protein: CASSRAGANVLTF.

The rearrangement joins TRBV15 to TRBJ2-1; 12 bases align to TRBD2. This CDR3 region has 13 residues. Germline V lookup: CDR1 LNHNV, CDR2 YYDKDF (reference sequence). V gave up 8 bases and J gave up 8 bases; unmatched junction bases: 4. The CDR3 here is CATQLAGGDEQFF. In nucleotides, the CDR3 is TGTGCCACCCAACTAGCGGGGGGCGATGAGCAGTTCTTC.

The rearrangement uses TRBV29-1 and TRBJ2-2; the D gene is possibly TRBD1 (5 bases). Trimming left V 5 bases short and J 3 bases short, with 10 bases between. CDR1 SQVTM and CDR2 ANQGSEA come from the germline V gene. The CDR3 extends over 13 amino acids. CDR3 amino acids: CSVRQGYTGELFF. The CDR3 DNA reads TGCAGCGTTCGGCAGGGATACACCGGGGAGCTGTTTTTT.

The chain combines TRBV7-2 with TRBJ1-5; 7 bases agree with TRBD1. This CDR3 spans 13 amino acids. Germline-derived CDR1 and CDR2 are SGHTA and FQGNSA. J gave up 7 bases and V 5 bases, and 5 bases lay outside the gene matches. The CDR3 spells CASSVRGQQPQHF. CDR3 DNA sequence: TGTGCCAGCAGCGTTAGGGGGCAACAGCCCCAGCATTTT. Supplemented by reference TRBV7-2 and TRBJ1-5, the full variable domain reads GAGVSQSPSNKVTEKGKDVELRCDPISGHTALYWYRQSLGQGLEFLIYFQGNSAPDKSGLPSDRFSAERTGGSVSTLTIQRTQQEDSAVYLCASSVRGQQPQHFGDGTRLSIL.

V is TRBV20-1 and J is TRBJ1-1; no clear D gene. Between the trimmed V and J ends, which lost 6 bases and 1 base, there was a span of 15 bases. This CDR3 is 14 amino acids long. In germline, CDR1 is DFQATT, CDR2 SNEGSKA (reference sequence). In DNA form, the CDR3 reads TGCAGTGCCCGTTCCGGACTGCAGAACACTGAAGCTTTCTTT. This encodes CSARSGLQNTEAFF.